The clone carrying this TCR beta chain has a handful of counts. The antigen remains undetermined. The data were taken from a study of human T cells and chemical hapten exposure. Stated time point: pre-sensitization, week 0. Treatment in this sample: therapeutic diphenylcyclopropenone sensitization with weekly scalp DPC. Unfractionated whole blood served as the source for total RNA extraction. This CDR3 is built from 16 residues. V was cut by 2 bases and J by 6 bases, with 18 bases left in between. CDR1 is MNHEY and CDR2 is SVGAGI in the germline V gene. The library tagged individual cDNA molecules with unique molecular identifiers. Each CDR3 protein is one row after TCRdb ran MiXCR on the RACE reads. The sample consists of 300,000 to 450,000 distinct CDR3 sequences, around 5.5% of them appearing once. Study-level points and caveats: Expanded TCRs showed more large CDR3 clusters than pre-sensitization or healthy control sets. Alopecia affecting every donor means their immune response may not match healthy people's.

Sequences were derived from whole blood, sampled in connection with sensitization to the hapten diphenylcyclopropenone (DPC). This chain links TRBV6-5 with TRBJ2-3; perhaps TRBD1 as D (6 bases). The TCR originated in a woman aged 50 to 60 with alopecia areata. Some clones in this sample may be carry-over from other donors' samples. CDR3 amino acids: CASSYLGQILEDTQYF. DNA of the CDR3: TGTGCCAGCAGTTACCTAGGACAGATATTGGAGGATACGCAGTATTTT.